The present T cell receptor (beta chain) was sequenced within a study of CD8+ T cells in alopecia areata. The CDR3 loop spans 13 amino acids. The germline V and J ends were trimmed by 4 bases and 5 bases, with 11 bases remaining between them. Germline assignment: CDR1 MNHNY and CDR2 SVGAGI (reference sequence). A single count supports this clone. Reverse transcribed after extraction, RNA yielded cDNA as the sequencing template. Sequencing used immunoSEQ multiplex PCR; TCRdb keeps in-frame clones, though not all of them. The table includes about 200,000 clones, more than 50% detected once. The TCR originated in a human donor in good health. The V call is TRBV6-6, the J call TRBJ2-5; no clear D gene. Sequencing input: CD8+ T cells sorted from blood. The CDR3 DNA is TGTGCCAGCAGTTTTGCTCCTCGGGAGACCCAGTACTTC. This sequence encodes CASSFAPRETQYF.